These 10 T cell receptor beta chains originate from one sample sequenced in a study of T cells after yellow fever vaccination. TCRdb re-called the 5' RACE reads with MiXCR, one entry per CDR3 protein. The sample contains about 430,000 distinct CDR3 sequences, roughly a sixth of which appear only once. The source material was PBMCs, sampled before the yellow fever booster vaccination. The receptors come from a man aged 18-30 years who received the YFV17D yellow fever vaccine.

The gene calls are TRBV5-1 and TRBJ2-3; the match to TRBD1 covers 10 bases. The germline V gene has CDR1 SGHRS and CDR2 YFSETQ. The CDR3 runs to 15 residues. J was trimmed by 6 bases and V by 5 bases; bases with no gene match: 9. The CDR3: CASRYRQGAVDTQYF. Written as DNA, the CDR3 is TGCGCCAGCAGATACCGACAGGGGGCGGTGGATACGCAGTATTTT.

V gene TRBV5-1 combines with J gene TRBJ1-2, with D possibly being TRBD1 (6 bases). This CDR3 has 14 residues. Trimming stripped 2 bases from V and 2 bases from J, with 10 bases between. Germline CDR1 and CDR2: SGHRS and YFSETQ. This CDR3 reads CASSFTGINYGYTF. The CDR3 region has the DNA TGCGCCAGCAGCTTTACAGGGATCAACTATGGCTACACCTTC.

The rearrangement uses TRBV20-1 and TRBJ2-1, with D possibly being TRBD1 (5 bases). The CDR3 runs to 15 residues. Trimming removed 5 bases from V and 7 bases from J, with 21 bases in between. The germline V gene has CDR1 DFQATT and CDR2 SNEGSKA (reference sequence). The CDR3 DNA reads TGCAGTGCTTCTGCCCAGGGTCTTAGACGGAATGAGCAGTTCTTC. Protein product: CSASAQGLRRNEQFF.

The CDR3 DNA is TGTGCCAGCAGCCGGGTGGACAGAAACACTGAAGCTTTCTTT. This encodes CASSRVDRNTEAFF. The V gene is TRBV12-3 or TRBV12-4, the J gene TRBJ1-1; possible D gene TRBD1, 6 bases. The CDR3 covers 14 residues. The V end lost 6 bases, the J end lost 2 bases, and 13 bases lay between the germline ends.

This clonotype was seen more than once but under ten times. The chain links TRBV18 to TRBJ1-1, with no clear D. The length of the CDR3 is 15 residues. Germline lookup yields CDR1 KGHSH and CDR2 LQKENI. V gave up 0 bases and J gave up 6 bases, with 14 bases separating them. The CDR3 DNA reads TGTGCCAGCTCACCACCTAACCGCCCACGGGCTGAAGCTTTCTTT. Translating gives CASSPPNRPRAEAFF. The full variable domain, rest sourced from reference TRBV18 and TRBJ1-1, is NAGVMQNPRHLVRRRGQEARLRCSPMKGHSHVYWYRQLPEEGLKFMVYLQKENIIDESGMPKERFSAEFPKEGPSILRIQQVVRGDSAAYFCASSPPNRPRAEAFFGQGTRLTVV.

V gene TRBV4-1 combines with J gene TRBJ2-3; D might be TRBD2 (5 bases). Germline-derived CDR1 and CDR2 are MGHRA and YSYEKL. V shed 1 base and J shed 2 bases, with 19 bases lying between them. The CDR3 runs 18 residues. CDR3 region: CASSQGRASRLYTDTQYF. CDR3 sequence (DNA): TGCGCCAGCAGCCAAGGGCGCGCTAGCCGGTTGTACACAGATACGCAGTATTTT.

The chain joins TRBV10-3 to TRBJ2-3, with D maybe TRBD2 (5 bases). The CDR3 is 14 residues long. Trimming took 3 bases from V and 6 from J, leaving 13 bases between them. The germline V gene has CDR1 ENHRY and CDR2 SYGVKD. CDR3 region: CAISDWMGGDTQYF. CDR3 sequence (DNA): TGTGCCATCAGTGATTGGATGGGCGGGGATACGCAGTATTTT.

The sample holds a few counts of this clonotype. The CDR3 sequence is CASSYSLAGSREQFF. CDR3 nucleotide sequence: TGTGCCAGCAGTTACTCACTAGCGGGGTCCCGGGAGCAGTTCTTC. The chain employs TRBV6-5 and TRBJ2-1; 10 positions match TRBD2. Per the germline V gene, CDR1 is MNHEY and CDR2 is SVGAGI. V gave up 0 bases and J gave up 10 bases; unmatched junction bases: 6. The CDR3 is made up of 15 amino acids.

The chain carries TRBV9 and TRBJ2-3; 11 bases line up with TRBD2. V dropped 3 bases and J dropped 2; count of bases not matched to a gene: 5. Germline loops: CDR1 SGDLS, CDR2 YYNGEE. This CDR3 region has 16 residues. The DNA of the CDR3 is TGTGCCAGCAGCGCAGTAGCGGGGGGGAACACAGATACGCAGTATTTT. It codes for CASSAVAGGNTDTQYF.

This clonotype was counted only a few times. The gene calls are TRBV10-3 and TRBJ2-7, with a weak D call TRBD2 (5 bases). The germline gives CDR1 ENHRY, CDR2 SYGVKD. Trimming pared 2 bases from V and 7 bases from J, leaving 15 bases between. The CDR3 loop spans 14 amino acids. The CDR3 sequence is CAISEPDVGREQYF. CDR3 coding DNA: TGTGCCATCAGTGAGCCGGACGTTGGGAGAGAGCAGTACTTC.